Listed here are 10 T cell receptor beta chains from one sample, sequenced in a study of blood T cell repertoires in COVID-19. Clones were read by immunoSEQ multiplex PCR, and TCRdb kept only the in-frame ones, dropping some. Here the sample spans about 59,000 clones, roughly 85% being singletons. What was sequenced was peripheral blood. The receptor set was obtained from a man in his sixties with acute or convalescent COVID-19.

V is TRBV3-1 (or the pseudogene TRBV3-2) and J is TRBJ2-2; no clear D. From germline, CDR1 is LGHDT and CDR2 YNNKEL (reference sequence). CDR3 length: 16 residues. V was pared by 0 bases and J by 2 bases, with 10 bases between. The CDR3 here is CASSQDSAVNTGELFF. DNA of the CDR3: TGTGCCAGCAGCCAAGATTCCGCGGTTAACACCGGGGAGCTGTTTTTT.

CDR3 in amino acids: CASSLVGQGYEQYF. In nucleotides, the CDR3 is TGTGCCAGCAGCCTAGTGGGACAGGGTTACGAGCAGTACTTC. The chain has TRBV6-6 and TRBJ2-7; 9 positions match TRBD1. CDR3 length equals 14 residues. The V segment lost 6 bases and the J segment 4 bases; nucleotides outside the gene matches: 7. CDR1 and CDR2 (germline): MNHNY, SVGAGI (reference sequence).

V is TRBV24-1 and J is TRBJ2-1; D gene ambiguous. The V gene's germline CDR1 is KGHDR and CDR2 SFDVKD. The germline V and J ends were trimmed by 0 bases and 1 base, with 9 bases remaining between them. The length of the CDR3 is 16 residues. Written as DNA, the CDR3 is TGTGCCACCAGTGATTTGGGCTCGTTATCCTACAATGAGCAGTTCTTC. As protein: CATSDLGSLSYNEQFF.

V usage is TRBV29-1 and J usage is TRBJ1-2; TRBD1 matches at 7 bases. Germline V CDR1 and CDR2: SQVTM, ANQGSEA. J gave up 3 bases and V 5 bases, and 9 bases lay outside the gene matches. The CDR3 spans 14 residues. CDR3 sequence: CSVSNTGQDYGYTF. DNA for the CDR3: TGCAGCGTTTCTAATACCGGACAGGACTATGGCTACACCTTC.

This sequence joins TRBV19 and TRBJ2-7; D possibly corresponds to TRBD2 (5 bases). The CDR3 extends over 14 amino acids. The V gene lost 3 bases and the J gene lost 2 bases, with 11 bases spanning the gap. Germline V gene sequence: CDR1 LNHDA, CDR2 SQIVND (reference sequence). The CDR3 protein is CASSIGVGPYEQYF. CDR3 sequence (DNA): TGTGCCAGTAGTATCGGGGTGGGCCCCTACGAGCAGTACTTC.

This clone was counted a few times. This chain joins TRBV29-1 and TRBJ2-7; D not resolved. CDR3 length equals 13 residues. V was trimmed by 2 bases and J by 0 bases, leaving 8 bases between them. Germline values: CDR1 SQVTM, CDR2 ANQGSEA. CDR3 bases: TGCAGCGTTGAAAGGCGGAACTCCTACGAGCAGTACTTC. Translated, it gives CSVERRNSYEQYF.

This chain uses TRBV24-1 with TRBJ2-5, with D possibly being TRBD2 (6 bases). The CDR3 consists of 13 residues. V was pared by 5 bases and J by 4 bases, with 10 bases between. Germline V gene data show CDR1 as KGHDR and CDR2 as SFDVKD. The CDR3 DNA is TGTGCCACCAGTGGCGGGAATTCAGAGACCCAGTACTTC. Encoded protein: CATSGGNSETQYF.

J is TRBJ2-1 and V is TRBV7-2, with a possible D match to TRBD1 (6 bases). Germline V lookup: CDR1 SGHTA, CDR2 FQGNSA. V gave up 5 bases and J gave up 3 bases, with 11 bases separating them. The length of the CDR3 is 14 residues. CDR3 nucleotides: TGTGCCAGCAGCCACGGGACACACTACAATGAGCAGTTCTTC. Protein sequence: CASSHGTHYNEQFF.

This chain uses TRBV6-6 with TRBJ2-1; TRBD2 matches 7 bases. The CDR3 length is 14 residues. V gave up 4 bases and J gave up 5 bases; unmatched junction bases: 5. Germline lookup yields CDR1 MNHNY and CDR2 SVGAGI (reference sequence). The CDR3 protein is CASSWDYNDNEQFF. Here the CDR3 DNA reads TGTGCCAGCAGTTGGGACTACAACGACAATGAGCAGTTCTTC.

The J gene is TRBJ1-6, the V gene TRBV3-1 (or the pseudogene TRBV3-2); possible D gene TRBD1, 6 bases. V gave up 4 bases and J gave up 6 bases, with 13 bases separating them. This CDR3 has 15 residues. Germline assignment: CDR1 LGHDT and CDR2 YNNKEL (reference sequence). The CDR3 coding sequence is TGTGCCAGCAGCCCCGGGGGGGCCCTTAATTCACCCCTCCACTTT. It codes for CASSPGGALNSPLHF.